This TCR beta chain was captured by sequencing in a study of shared clonotypes between healthy human individuals. TCRdb's copy holds only in-frame clones and misses some; the assay was immunoSEQ multiplex PCR. The sample shows some 530,000 clones, around 73% of them seen only once. Germline-derived CDR1 and CDR2 are LNHDA and SQIVND (reference sequence). This CDR3 has 16 amino acids. Trimming cost V 3 bases and J 0 bases, with 12 bases left between them. The TCR comes from a woman aged 40 to 50 in good health. Some clones in this sample may be carry-over from other donors' samples. The sequenced sample consisted of PBMCs. The rearrangement links TRBV19 to TRBJ1-3, with D unclear. The CDR3 region is CASSINDKFSGNTIYF. The CDR3 DNA reads TGTGCCAGTAGTATTAACGATAAATTCTCTGGAAACACCATATATTTT.